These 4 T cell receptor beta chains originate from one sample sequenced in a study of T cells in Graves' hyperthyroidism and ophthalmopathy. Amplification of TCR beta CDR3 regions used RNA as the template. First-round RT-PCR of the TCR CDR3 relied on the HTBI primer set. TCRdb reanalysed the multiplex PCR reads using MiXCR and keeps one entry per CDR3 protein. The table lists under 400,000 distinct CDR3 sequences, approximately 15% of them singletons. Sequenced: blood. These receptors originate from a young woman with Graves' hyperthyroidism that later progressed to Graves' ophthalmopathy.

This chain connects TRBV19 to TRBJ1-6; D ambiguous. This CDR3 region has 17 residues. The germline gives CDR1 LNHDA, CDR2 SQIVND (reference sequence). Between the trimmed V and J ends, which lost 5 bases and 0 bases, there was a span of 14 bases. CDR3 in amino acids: CASSPETASSYNSPLHF. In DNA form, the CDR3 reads TGTGCCAGTAGTCCGGAGACTGCTAGCTCCTATAATTCACCCCTCCACTTT. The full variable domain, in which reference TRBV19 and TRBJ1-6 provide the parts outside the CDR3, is DGGITQSPKYLFRKEGQNVTLSCEQNLNHDAMYWYRQDPGQGLRLIYYSQIVNDFQKGDIAEGYSVSREKKESFPLTVTSAQKNPTAFYLCASSPETASSYNSPLHFGNGTRLTVT.

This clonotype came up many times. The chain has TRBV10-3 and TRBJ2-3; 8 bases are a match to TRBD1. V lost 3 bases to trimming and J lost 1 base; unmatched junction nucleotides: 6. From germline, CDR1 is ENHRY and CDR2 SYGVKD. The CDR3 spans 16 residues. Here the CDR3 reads CAISDQGARGTDTQYF. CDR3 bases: TGTGCCATCAGTGATCAGGGGGCGCGAGGCACAGATACGCAGTATTTT.

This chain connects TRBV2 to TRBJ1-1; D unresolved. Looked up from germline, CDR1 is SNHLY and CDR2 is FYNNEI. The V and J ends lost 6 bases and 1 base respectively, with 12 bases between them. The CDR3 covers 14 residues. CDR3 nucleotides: TGTGCCAGCAGCGGGCTGGACCGGAACACTGAAGCTTTCTTT. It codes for CASSGLDRNTEAFF. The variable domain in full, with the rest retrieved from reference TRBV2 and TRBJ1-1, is EPEVTQTPSHQVTQMGQEVILRCVPISNHLYFYWYRQILGQKVEFLVSFYNNEISEKSEIFDDQFSVERPDGSNFTLKIRSTKLEDSAMYFCASSGLDRNTEAFFGQGTRLTVV.

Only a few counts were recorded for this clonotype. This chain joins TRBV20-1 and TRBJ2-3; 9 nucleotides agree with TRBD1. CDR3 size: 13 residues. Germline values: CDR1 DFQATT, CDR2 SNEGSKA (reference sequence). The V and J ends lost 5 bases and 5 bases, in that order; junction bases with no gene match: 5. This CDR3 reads CSAEGQGRDTQYF. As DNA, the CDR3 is TGCAGTGCTGAGGGACAGGGTAGAGATACGCAGTATTTT.